This TCR beta chain was identified during a study of early T cells in non-severe SARS-CoV-2 infection. At the level of the study: Bulk RNA from unsorted whole blood was sequenced; chains were unpaired.

Germline CDR1 reads SGHVS; CDR2 reads FQNEAQ. The V end was cut by 5 bases, the J end by 1 base, with 13 bases between. This CDR3 has 15 residues. Individually, cDNA molecules had unique molecular identifiers attached to them. One entry per CDR3 protein results from TCRdb running MiXCR on the 5' RACE reads. Counted here are about 80,000 distinct CDR3 sequences, 9.5% to 13% occurring once; the ten biggest clones make up approximately 2.6%. Overall study results and limits: Matching with VDJdb favored anti-spike CD8 responses (missing private and CD4 specificities).

Details on this clonotype: Antigen specificity is unknown.

The clonotype comes from an adult who was a healthcare worker with PCR-confirmed SARS-CoV-2 infection or an uninfected control (not recorded which). Input material: whole blood. The V and J genes are TRBV7-8 and TRBJ2-3; unclear D gene. The CDR3 bases are TGTGCCAGCAGCCCCCGGGCCCCGCGCACAGATACGCAGTATTTT. This sequence encodes CASSPRAPRTDTQYF.